These T cell receptor beta chains were read from a single sample in a study of cytotoxic CD8 clonotypes in ibrutinib-treated CLL. Generated by immunoSEQ multiplex PCR, the TCRdb table keeps only in-frame clones and is missing some. This table has under 30,000 clones, approximately 62% appearing once. The specimen comprised PBMCs, sampled before ibrutinib treatment. Receptors were obtained from a human donor with chronic lymphocytic leukemia. CDR3s include the opening cysteine and the closing phenylalanine or tryptophan. The D gene is left open where the match is weak. The size of a clone is reported for some rows only, either as once, few or many, or as a class for expanded clones.

j_call | v_call | d_call | clone_size | cdr3_nt | cdr3_aa
TRBJ1-2 | TRBV7-6 | TRBD1 | NA | TGTGCCAGCAGCCCGCACCGGGACAGGGGGCTAGCGGATGGCTACACCTTC | CASSPHRDRGLADGYTF
TRBJ1-2 | TRBV19 | NA | NA | TGTGCCAGTAGTACTCGAACTCGACAGATGAGGTATGGCTACACCTTC | CASSTRTRQMRYGYTF
TRBJ2-1 | TRBV6-6 | TRBD2 | NA | TGTGCCAGCAGACCTAGCGGGAGTTTCTCCTACAATGAGCAGTTCTTC | CASRPSGSFSYNEQFF
TRBJ2-5 | TRBV10-3 | NA | once | TGTGCCATCAGTGAACCCCAAGAGACCCAGTACTTC | CAISEPQETQYF
TRBJ2-5 | TRBV29-1 | NA | NA | TGCAGCGTTGAAAAGAAAAGGGTGAGGGAGACCCAGTACTTC | CSVEKKRVRETQYF
TRBJ2-7 | TRBV10-1 | TRBD1 | NA | TGCGCCAGCAGCGAAGACAGGGGCTACGAGCAGTACTTC | CASSEDRGYEQYF
TRBJ1-2 | TRBV11-2 | NA | NA | TGTGCCAGCAGCTTCCTTGAAACAAGCAAGACCTATGGCTACACCTTC | CASSFLETSKTYGYTF
TRBJ1-2 | TRBV9 | NA | NA | TGTGCCAGCAGCGTAGGACAGTCCTACACCTTC | CASSVGQSYTF
TRBJ2-7 | TRBV5-1 | TRBD1 | NA | TGCGCCAGCAAAACAGGGGGACTTGATTACGAGCAGTACTTC | CASKTGGLDYEQYF
TRBJ2-7 | TRBV9 | TRBD2 | NA | TGTGCCAGCAGCGTAGAAGACGGGGGGGCTATGTACTTC | CASSVEDGGAMYF
TRBJ1-4 | TRBV2 | NA | few | TGTGCCAGCAGGAGCCCTCGGGGCGGGCTTGAAGAAAAACTGTTTTTT | CASRSPRGGLEEKLFF
TRBJ2-1 | TRBV19 | TRBD2 | NA | TGTGCCAGTAGTAACAAGCGGGGGGGGCTCAATGAGCAGTTCTTC | CASSNKRGGLNEQFF
TRBJ2-3 | TRBV7-9 | NA | NA | TGTGCCAGCAGCTTAATTCAGGGCACAGATACGCAGTATTTT | CASSLIQGTDTQYF
TRBJ2-7 | TRBV10-3 | TRBD1 | few | TGTGCCATCAGGGGACAGGTAACCGAGCAGTACTTC | CAIRGQVTEQYF
TRBJ2-7 | TRBV12-2 | NA | NA | TGTGCAAGTCGCTTAATTAAAGGGACAGCCAGAGGCGACGAGCAGTACTTC | CASRLIKGTARGDEQYF
TRBJ2-5 | TRBV7-2 | TRBD1 | NA | TGTGCCAGCAGCTCTGACAGGGAGCAAGAGACCCAGTACTTC | CASSSDREQETQYF
TRBJ1-5 | TRBV9 | NA | NA | TGTGCCAGCAGCGCCACAGGTGGGGGCAATCAGCCCCAGCATTTT | CASSATGGGNQPQHF
TRBJ2-1 | TRBV19 | NA | NA | TGTGCCAGTAGTCCAATGAGGGGGACAAGTACCAACAATGAGCAGTTCTTC | CASSPMRGTSTNNEQFF
TRBJ2-4 | TRBV5-6 | NA | NA | TGTGCCAGCAACATTAGGGCAGGGCTAGCCAAAAACATTCAGTACTTC | CASNIRAGLAKNIQYF
TRBJ2-5 | TRBV14 | TRBD1 | NA | TGTGCCAGCAGCCAAAGCCGGGACAGGTACCAAGAGACCCAGTACTTC | CASSQSRDRYQETQYF
TRBJ1-2 | TRBV7-9 | NA | few | TGTGCCAGCAGCTTAGGAGACAGTCCCTATGGCTACACCTTC | CASSLGDSPYGYTF
TRBJ2-5 | TRBV7-2 | NA | few | TGTGCCAGCAGTTTCATGGGAGAGACCCAGTACTTC | CASSFMGETQYF
TRBJ1-1 | TRBV6-5 | NA | NA | TGTGCCAGCAGTTACTCGCGCAGCTTAGAAGCTTTCTTT | CASSYSRSLEAFF
TRBJ2-1 | TRBV7-3 | NA | once | TGTGCCAGCAGCTTAACGGGGGGGACATCCTCCTACAATGAGCAGTTCTTC | CASSLTGGTSSYNEQFF
TRBJ2-7 | TRBV7-2 | TRBD2 | NA | TGTGCCAGCAGCCAACTAGCGGGGGGGCGCTACGAGCAGTACTTC | CASSQLAGGRYEQYF
TRBJ2-1 | TRBV21-1 | NA | NA | TGTGCCAGCAGCAAAAATGGGCAGGGTACCAACAATGAGCAGTTCTTC | CASSKNGQGTNNEQFF
TRBJ2-5 | TRBV2 | NA | few | TGTGCCAGCAGTGAAGCCAGGGTGGGAGCCCAGTACTTC | CASSEARVGAQYF
TRBJ2-5 | TRBV7-2 | TRBD1 | NA | TGTGCCAGCAGCCCACAGGGGACAGCCAACCCACAAGAGACCCAGTACTTC | CASSPQGTANPQETQYF
TRBJ2-2 | TRBV27 | TRBD1 | NA | TGTGCCAGCAGGCACCGGCAGGGGGTCACCGGGGAGCTGTTTTTT | CASRHRQGVTGELFF
TRBJ2-7 | TRBV11-3 | TRBD2 | few | TGTGCCAGCAGCTTAGCGGGAGGAGGCTACGAGCAGTACTTC | CASSLAGGGYEQYF
TRBJ1-4 | TRBV28 | NA | few | TGTGCCAGCAGTTTAAGCCGAACCGTTAATGAAAAACTGTTTTTT | CASSLSRTVNEKLFF
TRBJ2-7 | TRBV18 | NA | once | TGTGCCAGCTCACCAACCACGGGGTCCTACGAGCAGTACTTC | CASSPTTGSYEQYF
TRBJ2-3 | TRBV5-4 | TRBD2 | once | TGTGCCAGCAGCCTAGCGGGGGGGGGCACAGATACGCAGTATTTT | CASSLAGGGTDTQYF
TRBJ2-1 | TRBV14 | NA | NA | TGTGCCAGCAGCCAAGATTTAAGCTCCTACAATGAGCAGTTCTTC | CASSQDLSSYNEQFF
TRBJ1-2 | TRBV5-3 | TRBD1 | medium-sized | TGTGCCAGAAGCGTACCTGAGGGACAGGGGGATGGCTACACCTTC | CARSVPEGQGDGYTF
TRBJ2-1 | TRBV7-6 | TRBD1 | few | TGTGCCAGCAGTCTCGGGACAGGGCCTAATGAGCAGTTCTTC | CASSLGTGPNEQFF
TRBJ1-2 | TRBV15 | NA | NA | TGTGCCACCTCGGACAGTGTTGCGGGATATGGCTACACCTTC | CATSDSVAGYGYTF
TRBJ1-1 | TRBV11-2 | NA | few | TGTGCCAGCAGCCCGAAGCTGGGGGGAAGGAGCACTGAAGCTTTCTTT | CASSPKLGGRSTEAFF